Each of the 11 T cell receptor beta chains below was sequenced from the same sample in a study of CD8 T cells in ankylosing spondylitis. From the 5' RACE reads, TCRdb called clonotypes with MiXCR, one entry per CDR3 protein. The table has about 360,000 distinct CDR3 sequences, 20% to 25% seen once. The material sequenced was blood, either unsorted or a sorted T cell fraction (not recorded which). The receptors here all came from a male donor with ankylosing spondylitis or in good health (not recorded which).

The V and J genes are TRBV6-1 and TRBJ1-1, with a possible D match to TRBD1 (5 bases). Deletions cut 2 bases from V and 1 base from J, with 11 bases between. The CDR3 is made up of 15 amino acids. Germline V gives CDR1 MNHNS, CDR2 SASEGT. The CDR3 sequence: CASSERTQTNTEAFF. The CDR3 DNA follows: TGTGCCAGCAGTGAACGGACACAGACGAACACTGAAGCTTTCTTT.

This clonotype was recorded a few times. V usage is TRBV12-3 or TRBV12-4 and J usage is TRBJ2-7, with D possibly TRBD2 on 6 matching bases. V was trimmed by 8 bases and J by 3 bases, leaving 11 bases between them. The CDR3 has 12 amino acids. CDR3 DNA sequence: TGTGCCAGCGTTGCGGAGGGCTACGAGCAGTACTTC. Translation: CASVAEGYEQYF.

The chain employs TRBV10-1 and TRBJ1-1; no reliable D call. The length of the CDR3 is 15 residues. CDR1 is WNHNN, CDR2 SYGVQD, per germline (reference sequence). V was trimmed by 1 base and J by 4 bases, leaving 13 bases between them. Written as DNA, the CDR3 is TGCGCCAGCAGTGAGTTGGGCTCCCCAATCACTGAAGCTTTCTTT. It translates to CASSELGSPITEAFF.

J is TRBJ2-3 and V is TRBV12-3 or TRBV12-4; 7 nucleotides align to TRBD1. Trimming removed 2 bases from V and 3 bases from J; junction bases left unmatched: 2. The CDR3 is made up of 14 amino acids. CDR3 coding DNA: TGTGCCAGCAGTTTATCCAGGGGGACAGATACGCAGTATTTT. As protein: CASSLSRGTDTQYF.

The chain carries TRBV12-3 or TRBV12-4 and TRBJ2-3, with 7 bases that match TRBD2. V shed 6 bases and J 1 base; nucleotides not matched to a gene: 4. There are 14 residues in the CDR3. The CDR3 spells CASSWGLRTDTQYF. CDR3 coding DNA: TGTGCCAGCAGCTGGGGACTACGCACAGATACGCAGTATTTT.

In this sample, this clonotype turned up a few times. This sequence joins TRBV3-1 and TRBJ2-5; 7 positions match TRBD1. The length of the CDR3 is 20 residues. Germline V gives CDR1 LGHDT, CDR2 YNNKEL (reference sequence). The V and J ends lost 3 bases and 0 bases, in that order; junction bases with no gene match: 19. The CDR3 is CASSHGAIAKDRKDQETQYF. CDR3 sequence (DNA): TGTGCCAGCAGCCACGGCGCAATAGCAAAGGACAGGAAAGACCAAGAGACCCAGTACTTC.

The V and J genes are TRBV6-1 and TRBJ2-6; D is perhaps TRBD1 (6 bases). The germline V gene encodes CDR1 MNHNS and CDR2 SASEGT. This CDR3 comprises 17 residues. V lost 6 bases to trimming and J lost 3 bases, with 18 bases between them. CDR3 sequence (DNA): TGTGCCAGCAGCTGGCCGGGACACCTTTGTGGGGCCAACGTCCTGACTTTC. Translated: CASSWPGHLCGANVLTF.

The CDR3 nucleotides read TGTGCCAGCAGTCCTAGGGGGGGGATCGAGCAGTACTTC. The encoded protein is CASSPRGGIEQYF. The chain combines TRBV27 with TRBJ2-7, with a possible D match to TRBD2 (7 bases). Per the germline V gene, CDR1 is MNHEY and CDR2 is SMNVEV (reference sequence). V was shortened by 5 bases and J by 6 bases, with 14 bases between the two germline ends. This CDR3 region has 13 residues.

The rearrangement joins TRBV27 to TRBJ2-1; 7 bases match TRBD1. V was clipped by 6 bases and J by 3 bases; unmatched bases: 5. This CDR3 has 14 amino acids. Germline V lookup: CDR1 MNHEY, CDR2 SMNVEV (reference sequence). The CDR3 here is CASSVQGNYNEQFF. In DNA form, the CDR3 reads TGTGCCAGCAGCGTACAGGGGAACTACAATGAGCAGTTCTTC.

This chain connects TRBV6-2 or TRBV6-3 to TRBJ2-2; D unclear. Germline assignment: CDR1 MNHEY and CDR2 SVGEGT. Trimming removed 6 bases from V and 8 bases from J, with 22 bases in between. The CDR3 totals 16 residues. CDR3 loop: CASSNQAMGIEGELFF. DNA of the CDR3: TGTGCCAGCAGCAACCAAGCGATGGGGATTGAGGGGGAGCTGTTTTTT.

This clonotype was counted only a few times. The J gene is TRBJ2-3, the V gene TRBV29-1; possible D gene TRBD1, 5 bases. The germline V gene has CDR1 SQVTM and CDR2 ANQGSEA. The CDR3 contains 15 residues. Trimming removed 2 bases from V and 4 bases from J, with 16 bases in between. CDR3 in DNA: TGCAGCGTTGAAAAAGCGTCAGGGATTCCAGATACGCAGTATTTT. It codes for CSVEKASGIPDTQYF.